This T cell receptor (beta chain) was sequenced for a study of cytotoxic CD8 clonotypes in ibrutinib-treated CLL. Study as a whole: Response sampling took place at median about 12 months of treatment, range 6 to 36. Study results and limitations: Public clonotypes (which were uncommon) either contracted or remained stable on treatment. Increased clonality at ibrutinib response gave way to a return toward baseline at progression. Sustained-remission and progressing patients diverged in sampling times.

Comments on this clone: Its antigen is unknown.

Germline V lookup: CDR1 LGHNA, CDR2 YSLEER. The V and J ends lost 0 bases and 5 bases, in that order; junction bases with no gene match: 6. The CDR3 loop spans 16 amino acids. Using immunoSEQ multiplex PCR, the repertoire was profiled, and TCRdb retains in-frame clones only, with some absent. The data hold approximately 330,000 clones, with just under 80% observed a single time. Specimen: PBMCs, collected before ibrutinib treatment. The chain couples TRBV4-3 to TRBJ1-1; 10 positions agree with TRBD1. The sequence was collected from a human donor with chronic lymphocytic leukemia. This chain's CDR3 is CASSQDRDRGRTEAFF. The CDR3 DNA reads TGCGCCAGCAGCCAAGATCGGGACAGGGGTAGGACTGAAGCTTTCTTT.